This paragraph reports one TCR beta chain. The V end lost 6 bases, the J end lost 0 bases, and 15 bases lay between the germline ends. Germline loops: CDR1 SSHAT, CDR2 FNYEAQ (reference sequence). The CDR3 is 15 amino acids. This entry comes from a study of blood T cell repertoires in COVID-19. Study in general: Some COVID-19 samples were acute and others convalescent; all came from the United States, Italy and Spain.

Everyone who took part was about 18 to 90 years old, and they came from about two dozen US areas. Among Cohort 3 donors, those recovered had two negative PCRs, clearance, or symptom resolution. Original data processing: The authors estimated nucleated cell counts from reference gene primer amplification. Using immunoSEQ multiplex PCR, the repertoire was profiled, and TCRdb retains in-frame clones only, with some absent. V, J and clone size derive from that table, while D and trimming were established from the DNA sequence. The sample consists of about 150,000 clones, about 86% of them appearing once.

Sequencing used PBMCs or T cells enriched from blood (not recorded which). This TCR came from a man in his fifties or sixties who had recovered from COVID-19. The chain combines TRBV7-7 with TRBJ2-7; weak D call: TRBD1 (5 bases). CDR3 region: CASRGVGISSYEQYF. The CDR3 DNA follows: TGTGCCAGCAGAGGGGTGGGGATTAGCTCCTACGAGCAGTACTTC.